This T cell receptor (beta chain) was sequenced in a study of blood T cell repertoires in COVID-19. The overall study: Specimens from acute and convalescent COVID-19 originated in the United States, Italy and Spain.

Per germline, CDR1 SGDLS and CDR2 YYNGEE. The CDR3 spans 15 residues. With V trimmed by 4 bases and J by 4 bases, 9 bases remained unmatched. In the authors' methods: Reference gene primer amplification gave nucleated cell count estimates. Some clones are missing from TCRdb's copy, which holds only in-frame ones; the method was immunoSEQ multiplex PCR. V and J calls and clone size follow that table, whereas D and trimming were derived from the DNA. The data contain around 300,000 clones, 80% to 95% of them singletons. Sequencing input: PBMCs or T cells enriched from blood (not recorded which). The chain couples TRBV9 to TRBJ2-7; 9 positions match TRBD2. The source of this sequence is a woman aged 25-40 years who had recovered from COVID-19. The CDR3 spells CASSPYSSGSYEQYF. Written as DNA, the CDR3 is TGTGCCAGCAGCCCTTACAGTAGCGGGAGTTACGAGCAGTACTTC.